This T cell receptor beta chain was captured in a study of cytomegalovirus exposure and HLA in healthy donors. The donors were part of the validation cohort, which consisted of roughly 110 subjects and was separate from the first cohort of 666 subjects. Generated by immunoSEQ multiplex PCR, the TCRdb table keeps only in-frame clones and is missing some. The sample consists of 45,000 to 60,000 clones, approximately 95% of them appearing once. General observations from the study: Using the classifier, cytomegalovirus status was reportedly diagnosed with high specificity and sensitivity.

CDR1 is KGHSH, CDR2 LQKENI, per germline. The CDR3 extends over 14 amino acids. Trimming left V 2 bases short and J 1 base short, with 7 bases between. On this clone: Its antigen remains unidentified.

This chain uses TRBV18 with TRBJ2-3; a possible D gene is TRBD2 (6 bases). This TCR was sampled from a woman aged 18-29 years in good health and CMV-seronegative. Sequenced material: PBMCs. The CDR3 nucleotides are TGTGCCAGCTCACCAAGCGGGCGCACAGATACGCAGTATTTT. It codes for CASSPSGRTDTQYF. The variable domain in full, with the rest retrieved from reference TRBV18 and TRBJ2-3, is NAGVMQNPRHLVRRRGQEARLRCSPMKGHSHVYWYRQLPEEGLKFMVYLQKENIIDESGMPKERFSAEFPKEGPSILRIQQVVRGDSAAYFCASSPSGRTDTQYFGPGTRLTVL.